The 9 T cell receptor beta chains reported below all come from one sample, sequenced in a study of blood T cells in healthy people across ages. Primers used in a second PCR of roughly 6 to 11 cycles were a sample-barcoded 5' primer and a J-beta primer mix. TCRdb independently ran MiXCR on the 5' RACE reads; one entry per CDR3 protein. The repertoire includes approximately 820,000 distinct CDR3 sequences, 40% to 50% of them detected once, and about 19% sits in the top ten. Sequencing used blood. The receptor set was obtained from a man aged 60 to 69 in good health.

This clonotype showed up just a few times. As DNA, the CDR3 is TGTGCCAGCAGTTTGAAGCCGCGAGGGTACACCGGGGAGCTGTTTTTT. This translates into CASSLKPRGYTGELFF. The chain recombines TRBV28 with TRBJ2-2; the D gene is possibly TRBD2 (5 bases). The V gene lost 3 bases and the J gene lost 3 bases, with 14 bases spanning the gap. The germline gives CDR1 MDHEN, CDR2 SYDVKM. This CDR3 spans 16 amino acids.

This rearrangement joins TRBV2 to TRBJ2-7; possible D gene TRBD2, 6 bases. CDR1 and CDR2 from the germline V gene are SNHLY and FYNNEI. The V gene lost 4 bases and the J gene lost 7 bases, with 11 bases spanning the gap. The length of the CDR3 is 12 residues. The CDR3 spells CASSARGSEQYF. DNA for the CDR3: TGTGCCAGCAGTGCCCGGGGGAGTGAGCAGTACTTC.

The CDR3 region is CASKLRQGASLETQYF. The CDR3 coding sequence is TGTGCCAGCAAACTCCGACAGGGAGCATCGTTAGAGACCCAGTACTTC. This sequence joins TRBV3-1 and TRBJ2-5, with 7 bases that match TRBD1. After removal of 7 bases from V and 4 bases from J, the junction contained 15 bases not matched to a gene. The CDR3 spans 16 residues. Germline V CDR1 and CDR2: LGHDT, YNNKEL (reference sequence).

This clonotype was picked up a small number of times. The rearrangement links TRBV12-3 or TRBV12-4 to TRBJ2-1, with 11 bases fitting TRBD1. This CDR3 contains 15 residues. The trim removed 6 bases at V and 6 bases at J, leaving 7 bases unmatched. The CDR3 loop is CASSTGTGGFNEQFF. The DNA for the CDR3 is TGTGCCAGCAGCACCGGGACAGGGGGTTTCAATGAGCAGTTCTTC.

This sequence joins TRBV7-7 and TRBJ2-5; D is tentatively TRBD1 or TRBD2 (6 bases each). Looked up from germline, CDR1 is SSHAT and CDR2 is FNYEAQ (reference sequence). V lost 6 bases, J lost 4 bases, and 18 bases lay in between. There are 15 residues in the CDR3. This chain's CDR3 is CASSHGQGRGETQYF. DNA for the CDR3: TGTGCCAGCAGTCATGGGCAGGGGCGGGGAGAGACCCAGTACTTC.

The chain carries TRBV14 and TRBJ2-1; D is possibly TRBD2 (6 bases). CDR3 size: 14 residues. V was shortened by 4 bases and J by 10 bases, with 17 bases between the two germline ends. Germline V lookup: CDR1 SGHDN, CDR2 FVKESK. The CDR3 here is CASSRPEGTNEQFF. The CDR3, as DNA: TGTGCCAGCAGCCGCCCGGAGGGGACGAACGAGCAGTTCTTC.

This clonotype was seen more than once but under ten times. The CDR3, as DNA: TGCGCCAGCAGGATTAGCGGGGCTGAGCAGTTCTTC. It codes for CASRISGAEQFF. The J gene is TRBJ2-1, the V gene TRBV5-1, with 8 bases that match TRBD2. Trimming removed 5 bases from V and 9 bases from J; junction bases left unmatched: 4. Germline CDR1 SGHRS, CDR2 YFSETQ. The CDR3 consists of 12 residues.

This clonotype appeared a few times. The chain couples TRBV6-5 to TRBJ2-7, with D hard to call. The CDR3 extends over 12 amino acids. Germline V gene sequence: CDR1 MNHEY, CDR2 SVGAGI. With 2 bases removed from V and 7 bases from J, the gap between germline ends came to 9 bases. CDR3 DNA: TGTGCCAGCAGTTACGACTGGGAAGAGCAGTACTTC. Amino acid sequence: CASSYDWEEQYF.

J is TRBJ2-3 and V is TRBV6-5; TRBD2 agrees at 15 bases. Trimming at V came to 4 bases and at J to 0 bases, leaving 11 bases not matched to a gene. Germline CDR1 MNHEY, CDR2 SVGAGI. This CDR3 has 20 residues. CDR3 loop: CASSCQKGLAGGTSTDTQYF. CDR3 bases: TGTGCCAGCAGTTGCCAAAAGGGACTAGCGGGGGGTACTAGCACAGATACGCAGTATTTT.